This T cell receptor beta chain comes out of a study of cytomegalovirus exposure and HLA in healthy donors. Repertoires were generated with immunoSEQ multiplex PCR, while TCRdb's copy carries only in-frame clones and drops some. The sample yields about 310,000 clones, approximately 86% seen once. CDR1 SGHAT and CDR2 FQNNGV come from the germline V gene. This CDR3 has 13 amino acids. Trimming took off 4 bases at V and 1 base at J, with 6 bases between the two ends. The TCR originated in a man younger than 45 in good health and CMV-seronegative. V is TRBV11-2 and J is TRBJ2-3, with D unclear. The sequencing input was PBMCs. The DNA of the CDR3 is TGTGCCAGCAGCTCGGTGGGCACAGATACGCAGTATTTT. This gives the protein CASSSVGTDTQYF.